This T cell receptor beta chain was recorded in a study of shared clonotypes between healthy human individuals. Overall study: The donor group consisted of a couple of women and a few men, aged 18 to 49.

Germline CDR1 SGHDN, CDR2 FVKESK. This CDR3 region has 16 residues. Trimming took off 5 bases at V and 2 bases at J, with 17 bases between the two ends. A remark on this clone: Antigen unknown.

Positive CCR7 selection of CD45RO-negative cells yielded the naive CD8 cells, and terminally differentiated effector memory CD45RA+ cells were excluded. There were only Caucasian adults among the donors, and all lived in Nashville, Tennessee. Findings of the study overall: Apart from blood, nothing was sampled; tissue repertoires likely differ.

Here immunoSEQ multiplex PCR was the method, and the copy in TCRdb shows in-frame clones only, minus some. The sample has hundreds of thousands of clones; roughly 98% are singletons. The genes are TRBV14 and TRBJ2-3, with no clear D. The source material was naive CD8+ T cells sorted from blood. The source of this sequence is a man under 40 in good health. CDR3 DNA sequence: TGTGCCAGCAGCTCACAGAATGCGGATTTCACAGATACGCAGTATTTT. Translation: CASSSQNADFTDTQYF. Full variable domain (rest looked up from reference TRBV14 and TRBJ2-3): EAGVTQFPSHSVIEKGQTVTLRCDPISGHDNLYWYRRVMGKEIKFLLHFVKESKQDESGMPNNRFLAERTGGTYSTLKVQPAELEDSGVYFCASSSQNADFTDTQYFGPGTRLTVL.